Each of the 15 T cell receptor beta chains below was sequenced from the same sample in a study of graft-versus-host responses after intestinal transplantation. The protocol was immunoSEQ multiplex PCR, while the TCRdb copy is restricted to in-frame clones and leaves out a portion. The data show about 50,000 clones, about 90% seen once. These receptors' targets are unknown. The sample in question was unstimulated CD4+ T cells sorted from spleen or lymph node cells, obtained before transplant. These TCRs come from a human donor who was the organ donor for an intestinal transplant.

The rearrangement links TRBV7-9 to TRBJ2-2, with D perhaps matching TRBD1 (5 bases). The germline V gene encodes CDR1 SEHNR and CDR2 FQNEAQ (reference sequence). Trimming pared 3 bases from V and 0 bases from J, leaving 8 bases between. CDR3 length equals 15 residues. The CDR3 DNA reads as TGTGCCAGCAGCTTTTGGACACCGAACACCGGGGAGCTGTTTTTT. Its translation is CASSFWTPNTGELFF.

V is TRBV6-6 and J is TRBJ2-1, with D unclear. This CDR3 has 11 residues. Trimming pared 5 bases from V and 8 bases from J, leaving 7 bases between. Germline-derived CDR1 and CDR2 are MNHNY and SVGAGI (reference sequence). The CDR3 DNA is TGTGCCAGCAGTCCCGGATATGAGCAGTTCTTC. Translation gives CASSPGYEQFF.

In the case of this clone: Other DNA sequences in this specimen translate into the identical CDR3. This sequence joins TRBV5-1 and TRBJ2-3; possibly TRBD2 for D (6 bases). The V end was cut by 5 bases, the J end by 2 bases, with 15 bases between. This CDR3 region has 15 residues. Germline CDR1 SGHRS, CDR2 YFSETQ. The CDR3 coding sequence is TGCGCCAGCAGGGGCCAGGGACTCTTCACAGATACGCAGTATTTT. Protein sequence: CASRGQGLFTDTQYF.

This clone showed up just once. The genes are TRBV4-3 and TRBJ2-1; TRBD2 matches 7 bases. V lost 1 base and J lost 4; bases outside the gene matches: 7. The CDR3 extends over 16 amino acids. CDR1 is LGHNA and CDR2 is YSLEER in the germline V gene. The CDR3 spells CASSQGQLAFYNEQFF. CDR3 nucleotides: TGCGCCAGCAGCCAAGGGCAACTAGCGTTTTACAATGAGCAGTTCTTC.

This sequence joins TRBV4-1 and TRBJ2-1; D is perhaps TRBD1 (5 bases). V was pared by 0 bases and J by 5 bases, with 14 bases between. The CDR3 length is 16 residues. Per germline, CDR1 MGHRA and CDR2 YSYEKL. Here the CDR3 reads CASSQDLAAGNNEQFF. CDR3 nucleotides: TGCGCCAGCAGCCAAGATTTGGCCGCAGGGAACAATGAGCAGTTCTTC.

V gene TRBV10-3 combines with J gene TRBJ1-2, with D maybe TRBD1 (5 bases). Trimming cost V 10 bases and J 8 bases, with 14 bases left between them. This CDR3 has 11 amino acids. CDR1 and CDR2 (germline): ENHRY, SYGVKD. CDR3 amino acids: CATRGAGGYTF. The CDR3 nucleotides read TGTGCCACCCGAGGGGCGGGGGGCTACACCTTC.

V usage is TRBV4-2 and J usage is TRBJ2-7; D uncertain. From germline, CDR1 is LGHNA and CDR2 YNFKEQ. Trimming pared 0 bases from V and 3 bases from J, leaving 18 bases between. The CDR3 spans 17 residues. The CDR3 nucleotides are TGTGCCAGCAGCCAAGATTTTCGAGATGGTGTGGGCTACGAGCAGTACTTC. It specifies CASSQDFRDGVGYEQYF.

The chain links TRBV11-3 to TRBJ2-2; TRBD1 matches 7 bases. Unmatched junction bases numbered 9, after V lost 5 bases and J lost 3 bases. The germline CDR1 and CDR2 sequences are SGHNT and YENEEA. CDR3 size: 16 residues. CDR3 in amino acids: CASSPRTGRDTGELFF. In DNA, the CDR3 is TGTGCCAGCAGCCCACGGACAGGTAGAGACACCGGGGAGCTGTTTTTT.

This clone was recorded only once. This rearrangement joins TRBV7-2 to TRBJ2-6; D unresolved. The CDR3 is made up of 13 amino acids. Between the trimmed V and J ends, which lost 5 bases and 4 bases, there was a span of 6 bases. Looked up from germline, CDR1 is SGHTA and CDR2 is FQGNSA. CDR3 loop: CASSPPGANVLTF. Written as DNA, the CDR3 is TGTGCCAGCAGCCCCCCGGGGGCCAACGTCCTGACTTTC.

The genes are TRBV20-1 and TRBJ2-7; D remains ambiguous. The CDR3 loop spans 10 amino acids. V was shortened by 6 bases and J by 5 bases, with 8 bases between the two germline ends. Germline V gene sequence: CDR1 DFQATT, CDR2 SNEGSKA (reference sequence). The CDR3 here is CSAASNEQYF. As DNA, the CDR3 is TGCAGTGCAGCTAGTAACGAGCAGTACTTC.

This clone was seen only once. The chain combines TRBV25-1 with TRBJ2-7; 7 bases align to TRBD1. This CDR3 has 13 amino acids. The germline gives CDR1 MGHDK, CDR2 SYGVNS. The J segment lost 3 bases and the V segment lost 5 bases, leaving 4 bases of the junction unmatched. The CDR3 region is CASSLDRSYEQYF. DNA for the CDR3: TGTGCCAGCAGTCTGGACAGGAGCTACGAGCAGTACTTC.

The chain links TRBV10-3 to TRBJ2-3; D is unclear. V dropped 6 bases and J dropped 3 bases, with 4 bases sitting between them. This CDR3 has 11 amino acids. The germline gives CDR1 ENHRY, CDR2 SYGVKD. The DNA of the CDR3 is TGTGCCATCAGGGGTACAGATACGCAGTATTTT. It is translated as CAIRGTDTQYF.

The chain uses TRBV6-1 and TRBJ2-3, with 9 bases lining up with TRBD2. The CDR3 consists of 15 residues. The germline V gene encodes CDR1 MNHNS and CDR2 SASEGT. Trimming took 5 bases from V and 5 from J; bases not matched to a gene: 8. CDR3 DNA: TGTGCCAGCAGTACATTAGCGGGAGTCGTAGATACGCAGTATTTT. Translating it yields CASSTLAGVVDTQYF.

The chain employs TRBV30 and TRBJ2-7; tentative D call: TRBD1 (5 bases). V shed 1 base and J shed 4 bases, with 5 bases lying between them. Germline CDR1 reads GTSNPN; CDR2 reads SVGIG (reference sequence). This CDR3 has 11 amino acids. The CDR3 reads CAWSGQYEQYF. The CDR3 nucleotides read TGTGCCTGGAGTGGACAGTACGAGCAGTACTTC. Looking up the rest from reference TRBV30 and TRBJ2-7 gives the full variable domain: SQTIHQWPATLVQPVGSPLSLECTVEGTSNPNLYWYRQAAGRGLQLLFYSVGIGQISSEVPQNLSASRPQDRQFILSSKKLLLSDSGFYLCAWSGQYEQYFGPGTRLTVT.

The chain joins TRBV4-1 to TRBJ1-5; 11 bases match TRBD1. The trim removed 5 bases at V and 5 bases at J, leaving 8 bases unmatched. The CDR3 has 16 residues. From germline, CDR1 is MGHRA and CDR2 YSYEKL. DNA for the CDR3: TGCGCCAGCAGCGACCCGGGACAGGGGGTCGATCAGCCCCAGCATTTT. Its protein is CASSDPGQGVDQPQHF.